Following are 5 T cell receptor beta chains from one sample sequenced in a study of blood T cell repertoires in COVID-19 (dated by TCRdb to 2019 to 2021). Libraries were prepared through the immunoSEQ multiplex PCR assay. This is the immuneACCESS table as TCRdb keeps it, with only in-frame sequences that have V and J called. A part of the clones is gone; compared with another copy, unresolved V genes explain less than half, and the rest is unexplained. The sample table records more than 95,000 clones; 88% of these occur just once. Clones ranked in the top ten supply 7.6% of the sample. Sample: peripheral blood. All receptors come from a man aged 45 to 65 with acute or convalescent COVID-19.

This clone was seen only once. The chain joins TRBV10-2 to TRBJ2-2, with 10 bases lining up with TRBD2. This CDR3 is built from 13 residues. From germline, CDR1 is WSHSY and CDR2 SAAADI. V shed 7 bases, J shed 6 bases, and the junction held 2 bases outside the gene matches. CDR3 sequence reads: CASTSGSSGELFF. As DNA, the CDR3 is TGCGCCAGCACTAGCGGGAGTTCCGGGGAGCTGTTTTTT.

The V gene is TRBV5-4, the J gene TRBJ2-7; 8 bases agree with TRBD1. CDR3 length equals 15 residues. V gave up 3 bases and J gave up 5 bases; unmatched junction bases: 10. Germline V gene sequence: CDR1 SGHNT, CDR2 YYREEE (reference sequence). CDR3 protein: CASSSLRQGSHEQYF. As DNA, the CDR3 is TGTGCCAGCAGCTCCCTTCGACAGGGGTCCCACGAGCAGTACTTC.

This chain connects TRBV24-1 to TRBJ1-2, with unresolved D. CDR3 length: 12 amino acids. Deletions cut 3 bases from V and 4 bases from J, with 5 bases between. Germline V lookup: CDR1 KGHDR, CDR2 SFDVKD. The chain's CDR3 is CATSDIGYGYTF. The CDR3 DNA follows: TGTGCCACCAGTGATATCGGCTATGGCTACACCTTC.

The J gene is TRBJ1-5, the V gene TRBV18; the D is unclear. V was pared by 0 bases and J by 5 bases, with 8 bases between. This CDR3 has 14 residues. In germline, CDR1 is KGHSH, CDR2 LQKENI. This chain's CDR3 is CASSPPFRDQPQHF. The CDR3 DNA is TGTGCCAGCTCACCACCGTTTCGGGATCAGCCCCAGCATTTT.

The chain has TRBV10-3 and TRBJ2-1; TRBD1 matches at 9 bases. V lost 3 bases and J lost 8; bases outside the gene matches: 8. CDR3 length: 15 residues. Germline values: CDR1 ENHRY, CDR2 SYGVKD. CDR3 in amino acids: CAISDPGQGIYEQFF. CDR3 nucleotides: TGTGCCATCAGTGATCCGGGACAGGGAATTTATGAGCAGTTCTTC.